Given below is one T cell receptor beta chain in context. As yet, its antigen is unknown. Assay used: immunoSEQ multiplex PCR; TCRdb lists only in-frame clones, some missing. The sample lists under 150,000 clones; about 93% were seen once. The data belong to a study of T cell responses to AZD1222 COVID-19 vaccine. Turning to the study itself: Second-dose groups at about 4 or about 12 weeks were pooled.

J was trimmed by 6 bases and V by 8 bases; bases with no gene match: 10. Germline V lookup: CDR1 SGHKS, CDR2 YYEKEE (reference sequence). The CDR3 spans 15 residues. Study-wide points: Females outnumbered males among donors, who were mostly white British; clonal diversity was possibly underestimated. At baseline, seropositivity was found in only a handful of AZD1222 recipients. Spike as a whole was targeted by vaccine-associated CD4 TCRs, dominant at 160-218 and 743-854.

This chain connects TRBV5-5 to TRBJ1-6; 8 bases are a match to TRBD1. This sequence was found in an adult in good health. Specimen: peripheral blood, collected on day 0 of AZD1222 vaccination. CDR3 sequence: CASCSSDRVNSPLHF. The CDR3 nucleotides read TGTGCCAGTTGCTCTTCGGACAGGGTTAATTCACCCCTCCACTTT.